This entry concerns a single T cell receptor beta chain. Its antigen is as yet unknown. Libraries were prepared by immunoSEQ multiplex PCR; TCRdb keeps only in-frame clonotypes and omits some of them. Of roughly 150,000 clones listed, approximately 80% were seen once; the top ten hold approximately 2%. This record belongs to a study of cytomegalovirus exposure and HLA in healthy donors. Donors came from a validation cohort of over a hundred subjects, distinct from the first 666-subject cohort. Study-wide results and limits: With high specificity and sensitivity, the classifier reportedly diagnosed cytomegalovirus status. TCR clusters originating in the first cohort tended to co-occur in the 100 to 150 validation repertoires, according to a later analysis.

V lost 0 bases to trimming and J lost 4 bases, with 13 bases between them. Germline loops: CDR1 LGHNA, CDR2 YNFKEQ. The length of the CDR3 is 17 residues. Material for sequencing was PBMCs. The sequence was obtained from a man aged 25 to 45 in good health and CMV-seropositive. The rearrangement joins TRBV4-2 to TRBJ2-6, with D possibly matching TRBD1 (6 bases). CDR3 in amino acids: CASSQDSMGAGANVLTF. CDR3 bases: TGTGCCAGCAGCCAAGATTCTATGGGGGCCGGGGCCAACGTCCTGACTTTC.